What follows describes a single T cell receptor (beta chain). This record comes from a study of technical replicates of blood from a few donors. Generated by immunoSEQ multiplex PCR, the TCRdb table keeps only in-frame clones and is missing some. The data show approximately 99,000 clones, approximately 96% seen once. CDR3 size: 11 residues. V gave up 3 bases and J gave up 4 bases, with 3 bases separating them. Germline V CDR1 and CDR2: DFQATT, SNEGSKA (reference sequence). This rearrangement joins TRBV20-1 to TRBJ1-4, with D uncertain. The sequencing input was T cells isolated from PBMCs. The clonotype comes from a human donor in good health. The CDR3 region has the DNA TGCAGTGCTAGTCTTAATGAAAAACTGTTTTTT. It encodes CSASLNEKLFF.